These T cell receptor beta chains were read from a single sample in a study of control samples from healthy donors and cancer patients. Only in-frame clones appear in the TCRdb table, and some are missing; sequencing was by immunoSEQ multiplex PCR. Among roughly 170,000 clones, more than 85% were seen once, and the ten largest hold about 2%. The sequencing input was blood. Receptor source: a woman aged 40 to 50 in good health. The CDR3 runs from the conserved cysteine through the conserved F or W. Fields, in order: D gene, clone size, V gene, CDR3 length, J gene, CDR3 DNA, CDR3 protein. A D gene is named only where the DNA matches it firmly. Clone sizes are given selectively: once, few, many, or a class where the clone is expanded.

D gene: -
clone size: -
V gene: TRBV5-1
CDR3 length: 16
J gene: TRBJ1-2
CDR3 DNA: TGCGCCAGCAGCTTGGGGTTATTCCACAGGGTTGACGGCTACACCTTC
CDR3 protein: CASSLGLFHRVDGYTF

D gene: -
clone size: -
V gene: TRBV20-1
CDR3 length: 11
J gene: TRBJ2-5
CDR3 DNA: TGCAGTGCTCCGGACTATGAGACCCAGTACTTC
CDR3 protein: CSAPDYETQYF

D gene: TRBD1
clone size: -
V gene: TRBV7-8
CDR3 length: 15
J gene: TRBJ1-5
CDR3 DNA: TGTGCCAGCAGCTCCATGACAGGGCTGGGGCAGCCCCAGCATTTT
CDR3 protein: CASSSMTGLGQPQHF

D gene: -
clone size: once
V gene: TRBV5-1
CDR3 length: 14
J gene: TRBJ2-5
CDR3 DNA: TGCGCCAGCAGCTTGGCCCTTGGGCAAGAGACCCAGTACTTC
CDR3 protein: CASSLALGQETQYF

D gene: -
clone size: -
V gene: TRBV5-5
CDR3 length: 16
J gene: TRBJ2-6
CDR3 DNA: TGTGCCAGCAGTCCTTATAGCGGTACTGGGGCCAACGTCCTGACTTTC
CDR3 protein: CASSPYSGTGANVLTF

D gene: TRBD1
clone size: -
V gene: TRBV19
CDR3 length: 14
J gene: TRBJ1-2
CDR3 DNA: TGTGCCAGTAGTGTCGACAGGGATGTGTATGGCTACACCTTC
CDR3 protein: CASSVDRDVYGYTF

D gene: TRBD2
clone size: -
V gene: TRBV24-1
CDR3 length: 14
J gene: TRBJ2-7
CDR3 DNA: TGTGCCACCTTTAGTCGCGGGGGGTACTACGAGCAGTACTTC
CDR3 protein: CATFSRGGYYEQYF

D gene: TRBD1
clone size: -
V gene: TRBV27
CDR3 length: 16
J gene: TRBJ1-6
CDR3 DNA: TGTGCAACGAGGGGGCCCGGGACACAACTATCCTCACCCCTCCACTTT
CDR3 protein: CATRGPGTQLSSPLHF

D gene: -
clone size: -
V gene: TRBV12-3/TRBV12-4
CDR3 length: 13
J gene: TRBJ2-5
CDR3 DNA: TGTGCCAGCAGAGGGCTAGAAGGAGAGACCCAGTACTTC
CDR3 protein: CASRGLEGETQYF

D gene: TRBD2
clone size: -
V gene: TRBV5-1
CDR3 length: 15
J gene: TRBJ2-1
CDR3 DNA: TGCGCCAGCAGGGTGACTAGCGGGGGTTACAATGAGCAGTTCTTC
CDR3 protein: CASRVTSGGYNEQFF

D gene: -
clone size: few
V gene: TRBV6-5
CDR3 length: 14
J gene: TRBJ1-2
CDR3 DNA: TGTGCCAGCTCCCTTACCCCTAGAGAATATGGCTACACCTTC
CDR3 protein: CASSLTPREYGYTF

D gene: -
clone size: -
V gene: TRBV19
CDR3 length: 14
J gene: TRBJ2-7
CDR3 DNA: TGTGCCAGTAGTTCGGGGGCCGGCTCCTACGAGCAGTACTTC
CDR3 protein: CASSSGAGSYEQYF

D gene: -
clone size: -
V gene: TRBV3-1/TRBV3-2
CDR3 length: 15
J gene: TRBJ2-3
CDR3 DNA: TGTGCCAGCAGCCAATCCTCCCTTAGCACAGATACGCAGTATTTT
CDR3 protein: CASSQSSLSTDTQYF

D gene: TRBD1
clone size: -
V gene: TRBV27
CDR3 length: 15
J gene: TRBJ1-6
CDR3 DNA: TGTGCCAGCAGTTTGGCGGGACAGGGATATCCACCCCTCCACTTT
CDR3 protein: CASSLAGQGYPPLHF

D gene: -
clone size: -
V gene: TRBV12-3/TRBV12-4
CDR3 length: 12
J gene: TRBJ2-3
CDR3 DNA: TGTGCCAGCAGTTCGCTGCGGGGTACGCAGTATTTT
CDR3 protein: CASSSLRGTQYF

D gene: -
clone size: -
V gene: TRBV7-9
CDR3 length: 14
J gene: TRBJ2-3
CDR3 DNA: TGTGCCAGCAGCTTAGCTCAGCGCACAGATACGCAGTATTTT
CDR3 protein: CASSLAQRTDTQYF

D gene: TRBD1
clone size: once
V gene: TRBV7-8
CDR3 length: 15
J gene: TRBJ1-3
CDR3 DNA: TGTGCCAGCAGACCCGGGACAGGGACTGGAAACACCATATATTTT
CDR3 protein: CASRPGTGTGNTIYF

D gene: -
clone size: -
V gene: TRBV29-1
CDR3 length: 12
J gene: TRBJ1-2
CDR3 DNA: TGCAGCGTGGGGGAGGGAAGGGGCGGCTACACCTTC
CDR3 protein: CSVGEGRGGYTF

D gene: -
clone size: -
V gene: TRBV5-6
CDR3 length: 15
J gene: TRBJ1-3
CDR3 DNA: TGTGCCAGCAGCTCCCGATTTAACTCTGGAAACACCATATATTTT
CDR3 protein: CASSSRFNSGNTIYF

D gene: -
clone size: -
V gene: TRBV5-6
CDR3 length: 11
J gene: TRBJ2-7
CDR3 DNA: TGTGCCAGCAGCTCTTCCTACGAGCAGTACTTC
CDR3 protein: CASSSSYEQYF

D gene: -
clone size: -
V gene: TRBV5-4
CDR3 length: 14
J gene: TRBJ2-7
CDR3 DNA: TGTGCCAGCAGCTTAAAGGGTTCTGGCTACGAGCAGTACTTC
CDR3 protein: CASSLKGSGYEQYF

D gene: -
clone size: -
V gene: TRBV28
CDR3 length: 15
J gene: TRBJ2-5
CDR3 DNA: TGTGCCAGCTCCCCCCGGGGCTCTCTAGGTGAGACCCAGTACTTC
CDR3 protein: CASSPRGSLGETQYF

D gene: TRBD1
clone size: -
V gene: TRBV5-1
CDR3 length: 15
J gene: TRBJ1-3
CDR3 DNA: TGCGCCAGCAGCTTGGGACAGGGAAAGAGAAACACCATATATTTT
CDR3 protein: CASSLGQGKRNTIYF

D gene: TRBD2
clone size: -
V gene: TRBV14
CDR3 length: 13
J gene: TRBJ2-5
CDR3 DNA: TGTGCCAGCAGCTTAACTAGCGGGGAGACCCAGTACTTC
CDR3 protein: CASSLTSGETQYF

D gene: -
clone size: -
V gene: TRBV15
CDR3 length: 14
J gene: TRBJ2-7
CDR3 DNA: TGTGCCACCAGCAGAGATTCACGGACCTACGAGCAGTACTTC
CDR3 protein: CATSRDSRTYEQYF

D gene: -
clone size: -
V gene: TRBV25-1
CDR3 length: 12
J gene: TRBJ2-2
CDR3 DNA: TGTGCCAGCAGTGAATACAAAGGGGAGCTGTTTTTT
CDR3 protein: CASSEYKGELFF

D gene: -
clone size: -
V gene: TRBV11-2
CDR3 length: 12
J gene: TRBJ2-7
CDR3 DNA: TGTGCCAGCAGCCGCCCCTCCTACGAGCAGTACTTC
CDR3 protein: CASSRPSYEQYF

D gene: TRBD2
clone size: -
V gene: TRBV4-2
CDR3 length: 16
J gene: TRBJ2-3
CDR3 DNA: TGTGCCAGCAGCCAAGATCAAGCGGGGGGGCCAGATACGCAGTATTTT
CDR3 protein: CASSQDQAGGPDTQYF

D gene: TRBD1
clone size: -
V gene: TRBV5-5
CDR3 length: 15
J gene: TRBJ1-2
CDR3 DNA: TGTGCCAGCAGCCTTGGGGTACAGGGGAGAACTGGCTACACCTTC
CDR3 protein: CASSLGVQGRTGYTF

D gene: -
clone size: -
V gene: TRBV3-1/TRBV3-2
CDR3 length: 14
J gene: TRBJ1-3
CDR3 DNA: TGTGCCAGCAGCCCGACAGCGACGGGAAACACCATATATTTT
CDR3 protein: CASSPTATGNTIYF